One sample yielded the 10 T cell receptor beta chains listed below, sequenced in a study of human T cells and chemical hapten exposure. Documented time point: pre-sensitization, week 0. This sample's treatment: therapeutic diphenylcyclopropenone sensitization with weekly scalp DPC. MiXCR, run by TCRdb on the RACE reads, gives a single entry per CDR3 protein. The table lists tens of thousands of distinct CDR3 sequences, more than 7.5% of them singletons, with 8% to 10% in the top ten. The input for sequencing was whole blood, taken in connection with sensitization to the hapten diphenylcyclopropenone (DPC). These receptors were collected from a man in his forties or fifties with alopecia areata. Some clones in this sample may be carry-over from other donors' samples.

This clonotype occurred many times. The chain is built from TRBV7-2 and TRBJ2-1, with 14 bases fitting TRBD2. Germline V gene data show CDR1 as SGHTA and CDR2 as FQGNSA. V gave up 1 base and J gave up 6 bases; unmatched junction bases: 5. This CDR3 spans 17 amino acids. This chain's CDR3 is CASSLDRLAGGPNEQFF. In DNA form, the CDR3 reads TGTGCCAGCAGCTTAGACCGACTAGCGGGAGGGCCCAATGAGCAGTTCTTC.

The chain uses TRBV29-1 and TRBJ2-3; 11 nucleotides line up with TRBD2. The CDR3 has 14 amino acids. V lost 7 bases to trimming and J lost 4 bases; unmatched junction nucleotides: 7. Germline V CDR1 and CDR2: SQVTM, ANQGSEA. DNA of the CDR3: TGCAGCGGGACGGGACTAGCGGTTTCAGATACGCAGTATTTT. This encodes CSGTGLAVSDTQYF.

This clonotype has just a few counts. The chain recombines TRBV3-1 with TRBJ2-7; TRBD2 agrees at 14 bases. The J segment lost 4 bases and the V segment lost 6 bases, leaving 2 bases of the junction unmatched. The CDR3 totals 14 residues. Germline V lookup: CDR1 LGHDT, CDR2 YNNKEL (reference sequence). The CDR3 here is CASRGTSGSYEQYF. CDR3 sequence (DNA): TGTGCCAGCAGGGGGACTAGCGGGAGTTACGAGCAGTACTTC.

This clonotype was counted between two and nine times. The CDR3, as DNA: TGTGCCAGCAGCCAGGGGAGTACTCTAGCGGGAGCATTCTTC. It is translated as CASSQGSTLAGAFF. The gene calls are TRBV14 and TRBJ2-1; the match to TRBD2 covers 10 bases. Germline CDR1 SGHDN, CDR2 FVKESK. J lost 16 bases, V lost 3 bases, and 12 bases had no gene match. CDR3 length equals 14 residues.

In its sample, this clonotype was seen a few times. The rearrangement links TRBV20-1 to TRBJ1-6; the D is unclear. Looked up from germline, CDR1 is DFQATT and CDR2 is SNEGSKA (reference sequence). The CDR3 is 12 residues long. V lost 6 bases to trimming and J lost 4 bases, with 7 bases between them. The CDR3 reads CSARRYNSPLHF. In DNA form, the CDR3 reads TGCAGTGCCAGACGGTATAATTCACCCCTCCACTTT.

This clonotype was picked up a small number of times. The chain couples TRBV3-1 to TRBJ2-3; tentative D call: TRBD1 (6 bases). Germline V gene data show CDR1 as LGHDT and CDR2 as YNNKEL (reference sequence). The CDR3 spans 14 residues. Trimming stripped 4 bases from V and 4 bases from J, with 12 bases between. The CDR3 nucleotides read TGTGCCAGCAGCCTTCGGGACATCGCAGATACGCAGTATTTT. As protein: CASSLRDIADTQYF.

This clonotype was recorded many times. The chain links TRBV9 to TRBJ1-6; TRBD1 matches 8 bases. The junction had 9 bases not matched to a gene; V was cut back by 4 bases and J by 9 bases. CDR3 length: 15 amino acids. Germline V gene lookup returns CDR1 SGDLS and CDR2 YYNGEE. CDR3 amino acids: CASSPRDRSTSPLHF. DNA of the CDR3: TGTGCCAGCAGCCCGCGGGACAGGTCAACTTCACCCCTCCACTTT.

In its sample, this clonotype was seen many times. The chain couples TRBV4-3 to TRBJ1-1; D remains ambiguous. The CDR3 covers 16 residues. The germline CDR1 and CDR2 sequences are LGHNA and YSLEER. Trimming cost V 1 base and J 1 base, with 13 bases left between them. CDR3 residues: CASSQGLTLPNTEAFF. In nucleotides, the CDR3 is TGCGCCAGCAGCCAAGGACTTACTCTTCCGAACACTGAAGCTTTCTTT.

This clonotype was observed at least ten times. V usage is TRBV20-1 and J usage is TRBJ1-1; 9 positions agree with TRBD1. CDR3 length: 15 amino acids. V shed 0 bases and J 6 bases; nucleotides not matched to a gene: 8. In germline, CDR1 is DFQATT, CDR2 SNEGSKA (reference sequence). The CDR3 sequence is CSARDPLWTGAEAFF. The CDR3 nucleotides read TGCAGTGCTAGAGATCCGCTCTGGACAGGGGCTGAAGCTTTCTTT.

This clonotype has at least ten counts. CDR3 loop: CASSQETATRLYEQYF. The DNA of the CDR3 is TGCGCCAGCAGCCAAGAAACGGCAACTAGACTCTACGAGCAGTACTTC. The J gene is TRBJ2-7, the V gene TRBV4-3; tentatively, D is TRBD2 (5 bases). CDR1 is LGHNA and CDR2 is YSLEER in the germline V gene. V was trimmed by 0 bases and J by 3 bases, leaving 15 bases between them. CDR3 length: 16 amino acids.